This TCR beta chain was sequenced in a study of graft-versus-host responses after intestinal transplantation. Study-wide context: Each recipient received anti-thymocyte globulin induction, then tacrolimus and steroids for approximately 3 years.

Produced via immunoSEQ multiplex PCR; TCRdb's table is partial and in-frame only. The table lists 130,000 or so clones, 85% to 95% of them singletons. This CDR3 region has 14 residues. V lost 0 bases and J lost 8, with 10 bases in between. Germline V gives CDR1 ENHRY, CDR2 SYGVKD. This clone occurred a few times. What it recognizes is unknown. V is TRBV10-3 and J is TRBJ1-4, with D perhaps TRBD1 (6 bases). Source: unstimulated CD4+ T cells sorted from spleen or lymph node cells, taken before intestinal transplant. The TCR comes from a human donor who received an intestinal transplant. The CDR3 DNA reads TGTGCCATCAGTGAGTCAAGGGGGGGAGAAAAACTGTTTTTT. Protein: CAISESRGGEKLFF.